The entry below describes one T cell receptor beta chain. Its target is not known. This sample stems from a study of T cells in Graves' hyperthyroidism and ophthalmopathy. What was amplified from RNA transcripts were TCR beta CDR3 regions. First-round RT-PCR targeting the TCR CDR3 was performed with the HTBI primer set. TCRdb ran MiXCR on the multiplex PCR reads and lists one entry per CDR3 protein. The sample consists of 250,000 to 300,000 distinct CDR3 sequences, about 17% of them appearing once. Ophthalmopathy patients showed a Clinical Activity Score of at least 3, NOSPECS grade of at least 4 and duration under 3 months. It was uncontrolled infection, other autoimmune disease, pregnancy or lactation that excluded patients. The CDR3 runs to 13 residues. V was clipped by 9 bases and J by 4 bases, with 14 bases between them. Germline V CDR1 and CDR2: KGHDR, SFDVKD. Overall study results and limits: Blood also carried most thyroid clonotypes expanded above 0.001. A model of 13 V-J pairs discriminated ophthalmopathy from stable hyperthyroidism.

This chain uses TRBV24-1 with TRBJ2-5; D is undetermined. The sequence was obtained from a woman in her sixties with Graves' ophthalmopathy. Input material: blood. The CDR3 is CATHPGRGETQYF. Written as DNA, the CDR3 is TGTGCCACCCACCCCGGGCGAGGAGAGACCCAGTACTTC.